This T cell receptor (beta chain) is drawn from a study of OX40 agonist ivuxolimab in advanced cancers. Looked up from germline, CDR1 is MNHEY and CDR2 is SVGAGI. V dropped 4 bases and J dropped 4 bases, with 13 bases sitting between them. CDR3 length equals 14 residues. Using immunoSEQ multiplex PCR, the repertoire was profiled, and TCRdb retains in-frame clones only, with some absent. The sample contains around 140,000 clones, 90% of which appear only once. Specimen: CD4+ or CD8+ T cells sorted from blood, collected in a trial of the OX40 agonist ivuxolimab. The chain joins TRBV6-5 to TRBJ1-1; D possibly corresponds to TRBD1 (6 bases). This TCR was recovered from an adult with an advanced solid tumor such as melanoma, head and neck, liver or kidney cancer. The CDR3 loop reads CASSWDTLGTEAFF. In DNA form, the CDR3 reads TGTGCCAGCAGTTGGGACACTTTGGGCACTGAAGCTTTCTTT.